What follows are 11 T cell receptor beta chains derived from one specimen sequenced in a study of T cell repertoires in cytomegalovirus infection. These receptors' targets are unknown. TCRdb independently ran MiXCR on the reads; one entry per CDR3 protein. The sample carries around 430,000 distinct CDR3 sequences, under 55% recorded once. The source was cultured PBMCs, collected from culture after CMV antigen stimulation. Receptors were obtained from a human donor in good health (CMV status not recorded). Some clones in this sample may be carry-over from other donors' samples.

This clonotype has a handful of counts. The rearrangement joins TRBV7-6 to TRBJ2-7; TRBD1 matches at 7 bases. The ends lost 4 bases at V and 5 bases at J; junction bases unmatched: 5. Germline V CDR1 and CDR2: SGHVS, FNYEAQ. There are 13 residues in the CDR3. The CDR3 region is CASSSLQGNEQYF. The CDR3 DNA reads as TGTGCCAGCAGCTCCCTACAGGGGAACGAGCAGTACTTC.

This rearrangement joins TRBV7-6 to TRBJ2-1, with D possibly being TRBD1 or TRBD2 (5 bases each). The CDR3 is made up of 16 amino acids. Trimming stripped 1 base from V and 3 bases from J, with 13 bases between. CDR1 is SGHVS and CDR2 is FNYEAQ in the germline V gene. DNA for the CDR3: TGTGCCAGCAGCTTAGGAGGGGCGGACAACTACAATGAGCAGTTCTTC. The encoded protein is CASSLGGADNYNEQFF. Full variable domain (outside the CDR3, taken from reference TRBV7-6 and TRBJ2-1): GAGVSQSPRYKVTKRGQDVALRCDPISGHVSLYWYRQALGQGPEFLTYFNYEAQQDKSGLPNDRFSAERPEGSISTLTIQRTEQRDSAMYRCASSLGGADNYNEQFFGPGTRLTVL.

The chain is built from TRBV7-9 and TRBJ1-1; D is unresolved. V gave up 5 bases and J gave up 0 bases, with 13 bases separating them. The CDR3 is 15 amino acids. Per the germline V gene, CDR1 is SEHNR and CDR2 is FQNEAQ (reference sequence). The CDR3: CASSARSVVNTEAFF. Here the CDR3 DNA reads TGTGCCAGCAGCGCCAGATCGGTAGTGAACACTGAAGCTTTCTTT.

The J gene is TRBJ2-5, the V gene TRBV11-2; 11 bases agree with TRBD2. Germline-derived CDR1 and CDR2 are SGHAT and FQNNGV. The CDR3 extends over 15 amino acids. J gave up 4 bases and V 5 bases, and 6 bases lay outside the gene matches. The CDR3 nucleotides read TGTGCCAGCAGCATGATAGCGGGAGGGAGAGAGACCCAGTACTTC. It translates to CASSMIAGGRETQYF.

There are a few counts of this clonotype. The CDR3 spells CASSKTGTSGSYEQYF. The CDR3, as DNA: TGTGCCAGCAGCAAAACGGGGACTAGCGGTTCCTACGAGCAGTACTTC. V is TRBV7-2 and J is TRBJ2-7; 11 bases agree with TRBD2. The germline gives CDR1 SGHTA, CDR2 FQGNSA. With 5 bases clipped from V and 1 base from J, the junction kept 7 bases outside the gene matches. The CDR3 loop spans 16 amino acids.

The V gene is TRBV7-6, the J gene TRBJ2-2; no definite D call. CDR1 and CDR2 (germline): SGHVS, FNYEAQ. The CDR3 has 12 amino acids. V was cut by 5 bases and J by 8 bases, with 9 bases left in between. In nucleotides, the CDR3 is TGTGCCAGCAGCGAAGCAGGAGGGGAGCTGTTTTTT. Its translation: CASSEAGGELFF. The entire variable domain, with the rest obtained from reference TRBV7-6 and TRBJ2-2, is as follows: GAGVSQSPRYKVTKRGQDVALRCDPISGHVSLYWYRQALGQGPEFLTYFNYEAQQDKSGLPNDRFSAERPEGSISTLTIQRTEQRDSAMYRCASSEAGGELFFGEGSRLTVL.

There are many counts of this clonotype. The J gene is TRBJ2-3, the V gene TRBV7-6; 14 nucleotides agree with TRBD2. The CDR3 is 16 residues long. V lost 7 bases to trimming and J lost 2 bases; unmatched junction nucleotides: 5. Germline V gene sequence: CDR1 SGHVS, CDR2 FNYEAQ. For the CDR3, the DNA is TGTGCCAGCACTGGACTAGCGGGAGGCCCCACAGATACGCAGTATTTT. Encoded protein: CASTGLAGGPTDTQYF.

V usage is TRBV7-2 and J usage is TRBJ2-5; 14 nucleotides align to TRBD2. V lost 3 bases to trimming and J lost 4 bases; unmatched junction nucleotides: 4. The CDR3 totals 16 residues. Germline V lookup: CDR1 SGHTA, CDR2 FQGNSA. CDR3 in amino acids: CASSFRLAGGVETQYF. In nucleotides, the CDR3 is TGTGCCAGCAGCTTCCGACTAGCGGGAGGGGTAGAGACCCAGTACTTC.

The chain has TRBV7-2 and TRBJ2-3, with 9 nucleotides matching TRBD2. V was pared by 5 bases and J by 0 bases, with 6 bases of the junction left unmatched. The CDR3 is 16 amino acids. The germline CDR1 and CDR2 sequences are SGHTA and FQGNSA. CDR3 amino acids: CASSPGTSSSTDTQYF. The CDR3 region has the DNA TGTGCCAGCAGCCCCGGGACTAGCTCCAGCACAGATACGCAGTATTTT.

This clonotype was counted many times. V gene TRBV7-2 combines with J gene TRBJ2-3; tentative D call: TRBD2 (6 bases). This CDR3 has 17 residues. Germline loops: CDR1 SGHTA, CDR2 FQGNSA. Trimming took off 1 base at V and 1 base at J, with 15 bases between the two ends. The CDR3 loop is CASSLVSGSFRTDTQYF. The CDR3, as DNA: TGTGCCAGCAGCTTAGTATCCGGGAGTTTTCGCACAGATACGCAGTATTTT.

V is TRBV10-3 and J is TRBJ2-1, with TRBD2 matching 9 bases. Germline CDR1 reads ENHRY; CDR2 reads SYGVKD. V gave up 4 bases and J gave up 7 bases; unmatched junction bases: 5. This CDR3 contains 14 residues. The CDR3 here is CAISAGTSNNEQFF. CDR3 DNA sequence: TGTGCCATCAGTGCCGGGACTAGCAATAATGAGCAGTTCTTC.